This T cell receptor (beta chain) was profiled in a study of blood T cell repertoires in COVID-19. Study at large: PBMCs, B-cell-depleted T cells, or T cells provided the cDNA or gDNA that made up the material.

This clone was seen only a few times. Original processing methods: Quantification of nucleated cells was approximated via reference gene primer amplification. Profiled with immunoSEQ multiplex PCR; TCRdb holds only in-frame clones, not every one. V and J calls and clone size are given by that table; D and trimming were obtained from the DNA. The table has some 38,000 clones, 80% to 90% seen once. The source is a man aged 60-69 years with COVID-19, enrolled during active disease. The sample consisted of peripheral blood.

This CDR3 is CASSIGTASNQPQHF. CDR3 sequence (DNA): TGTGCCAGCAGTATAGGGACAGCTAGCAATCAGCCCCAGCATTTT. The V gene is TRBV5-4, the J gene TRBJ1-5, with 7 nucleotides matching TRBD1. The germline CDR1 and CDR2 sequences are SGHNT and YYREEE (reference sequence). Trimming took 5 bases from V and 0 from J; bases not matched to a gene: 5. This CDR3 comprises 15 residues.